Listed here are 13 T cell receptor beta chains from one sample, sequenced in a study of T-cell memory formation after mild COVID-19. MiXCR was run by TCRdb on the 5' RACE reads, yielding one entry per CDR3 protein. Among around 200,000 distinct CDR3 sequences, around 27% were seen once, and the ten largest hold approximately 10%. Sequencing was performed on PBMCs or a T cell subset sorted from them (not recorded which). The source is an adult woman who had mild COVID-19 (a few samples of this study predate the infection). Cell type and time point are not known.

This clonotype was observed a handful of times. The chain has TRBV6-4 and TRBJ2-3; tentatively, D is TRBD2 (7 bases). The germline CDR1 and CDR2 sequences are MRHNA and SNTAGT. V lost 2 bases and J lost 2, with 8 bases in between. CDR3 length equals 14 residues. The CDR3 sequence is CASSDGGATDTQYF. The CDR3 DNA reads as TGTGCCAGCAGTGACGGGGGGGCCACAGATACGCAGTATTTT.

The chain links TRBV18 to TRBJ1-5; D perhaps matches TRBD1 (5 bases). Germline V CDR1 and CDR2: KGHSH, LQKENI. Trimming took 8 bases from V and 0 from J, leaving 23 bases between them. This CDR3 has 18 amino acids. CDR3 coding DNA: TGTGCCAGCCCAAATGCGAGGGGCCGATTTTATAGCAATCAGCCCCAGCATTTT. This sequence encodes CASPNARGRFYSNQPQHF.

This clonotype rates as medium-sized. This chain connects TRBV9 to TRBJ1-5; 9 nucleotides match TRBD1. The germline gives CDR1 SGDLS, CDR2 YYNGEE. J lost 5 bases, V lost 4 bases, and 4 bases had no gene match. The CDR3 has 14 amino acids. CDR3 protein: CASSPGQGHQPQHF. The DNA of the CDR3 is TGTGCCAGCAGCCCCGGACAGGGGCATCAGCCCCAGCATTTT.

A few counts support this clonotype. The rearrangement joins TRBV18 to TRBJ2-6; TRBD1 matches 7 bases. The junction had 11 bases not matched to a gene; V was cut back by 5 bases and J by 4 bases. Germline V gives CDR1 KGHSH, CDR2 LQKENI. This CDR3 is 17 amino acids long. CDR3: CASSTQGSLSGANVLTF. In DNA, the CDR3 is TGTGCCAGCTCAACACAGGGGTCGCTCTCCGGGGCCAACGTCCTGACTTTC.

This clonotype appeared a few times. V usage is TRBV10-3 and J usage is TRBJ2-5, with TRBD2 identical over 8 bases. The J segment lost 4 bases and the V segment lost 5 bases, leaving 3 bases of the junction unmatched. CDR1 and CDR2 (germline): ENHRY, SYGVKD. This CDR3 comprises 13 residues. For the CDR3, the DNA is TGTGCCATCAGTTTAGCGGGAACAGAGACCCAGTACTTC. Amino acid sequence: CAISLAGTETQYF.

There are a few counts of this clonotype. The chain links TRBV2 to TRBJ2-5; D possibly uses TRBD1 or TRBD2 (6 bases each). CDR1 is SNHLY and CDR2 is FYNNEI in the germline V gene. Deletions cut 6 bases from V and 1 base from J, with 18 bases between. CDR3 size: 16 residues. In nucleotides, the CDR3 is TGTGCCAGCAGCCTGGGGGCCTTCGGGGGCCAAGAGACCCAGTACTTC. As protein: CASSLGAFGGQETQYF.

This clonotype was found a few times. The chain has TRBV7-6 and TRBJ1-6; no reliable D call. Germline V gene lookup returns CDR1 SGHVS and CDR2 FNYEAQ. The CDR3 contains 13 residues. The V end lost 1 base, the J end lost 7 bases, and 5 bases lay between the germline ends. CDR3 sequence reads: CASSLGGNSPLHF. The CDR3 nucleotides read TGTGCCAGCAGCTTAGGAGGAAATTCACCCCTCCACTTT. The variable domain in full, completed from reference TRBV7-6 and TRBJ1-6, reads GAGVSQSPRYKVTKRGQDVALRCDPISGHVSLYWYRQALGQGPEFLTYFNYEAQQDKSGLPNDRFSAERPEGSISTLTIQRTEQRDSAMYRCASSLGGNSPLHFGNGTRLTVT.

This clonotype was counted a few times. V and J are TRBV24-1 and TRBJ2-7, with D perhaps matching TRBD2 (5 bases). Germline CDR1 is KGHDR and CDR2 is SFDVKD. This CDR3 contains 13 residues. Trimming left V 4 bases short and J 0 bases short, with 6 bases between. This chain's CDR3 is CATSDGNSYEQYF. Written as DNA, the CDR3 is TGTGCCACCAGTGACGGGAACTCCTACGAGCAGTACTTC.

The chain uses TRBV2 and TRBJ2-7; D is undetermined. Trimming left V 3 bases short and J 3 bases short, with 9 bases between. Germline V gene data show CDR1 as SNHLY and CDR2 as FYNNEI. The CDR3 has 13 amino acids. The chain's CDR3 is CASSEVRYYEQYF. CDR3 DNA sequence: TGTGCCAGCAGTGAGGTCCGTTACTACGAGCAGTACTTC.

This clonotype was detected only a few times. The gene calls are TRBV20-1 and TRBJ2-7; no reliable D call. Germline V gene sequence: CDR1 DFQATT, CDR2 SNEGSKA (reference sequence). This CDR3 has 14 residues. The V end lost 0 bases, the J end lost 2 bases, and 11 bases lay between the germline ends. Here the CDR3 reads CSARDFGVAYEQYF. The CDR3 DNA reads TGCAGTGCTAGAGATTTTGGGGTGGCCTACGAGCAGTACTTC.

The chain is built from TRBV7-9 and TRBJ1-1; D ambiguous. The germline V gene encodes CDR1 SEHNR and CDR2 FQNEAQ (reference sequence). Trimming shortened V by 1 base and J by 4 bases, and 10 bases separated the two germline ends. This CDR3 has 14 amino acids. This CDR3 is CASSLVRASTEAFF. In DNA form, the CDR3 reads TGTGCCAGCAGCTTAGTGCGGGCCTCCACTGAAGCTTTCTTT. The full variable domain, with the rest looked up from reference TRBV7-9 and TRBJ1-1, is DTGVSQNPRHKITKRGQNVTFRCDPISEHNRLYWYRQTLGQGPEFLTYFQNEAQLEKSRLLSDRFSAERPKGSFSTLEIQRTEQGDSAMYLCASSLVRASTEAFFGQGTRLTVV.

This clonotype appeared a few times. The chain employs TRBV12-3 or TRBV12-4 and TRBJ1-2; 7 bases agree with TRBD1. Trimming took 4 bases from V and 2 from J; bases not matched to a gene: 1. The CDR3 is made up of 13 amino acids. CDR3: CASSWTGNYGYTF. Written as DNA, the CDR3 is TGTGCCAGCAGTTGGACAGGAAACTATGGCTACACCTTC.

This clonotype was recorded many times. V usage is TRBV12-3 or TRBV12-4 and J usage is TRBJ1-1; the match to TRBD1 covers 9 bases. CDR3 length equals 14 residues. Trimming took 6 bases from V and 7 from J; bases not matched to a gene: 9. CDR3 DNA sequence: TGTGCCAGCAGCTGGGGACAGGGTAGGGTTGAAGCTTTCTTT. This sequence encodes CASSWGQGRVEAFF.